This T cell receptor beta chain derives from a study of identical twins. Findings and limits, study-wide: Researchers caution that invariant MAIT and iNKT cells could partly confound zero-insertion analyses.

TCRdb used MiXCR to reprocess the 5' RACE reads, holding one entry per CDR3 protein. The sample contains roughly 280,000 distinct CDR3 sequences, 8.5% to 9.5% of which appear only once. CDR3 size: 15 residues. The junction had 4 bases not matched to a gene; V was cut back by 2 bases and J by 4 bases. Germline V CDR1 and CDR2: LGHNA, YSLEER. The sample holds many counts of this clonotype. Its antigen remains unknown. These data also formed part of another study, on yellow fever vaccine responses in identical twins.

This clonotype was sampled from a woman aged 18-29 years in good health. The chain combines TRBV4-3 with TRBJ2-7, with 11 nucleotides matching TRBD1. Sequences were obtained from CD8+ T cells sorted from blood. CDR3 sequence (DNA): TGCGCCAGCAGCCAACTCGGGACAGGGGGATACGAGCAGTACTTC. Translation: CASSQLGTGGYEQYF.